This T cell receptor beta chain emerged from a study of T cell responses to AZD1222 COVID-19 vaccine. Study results and caveats: Among the donors, most were white British and more were female, and clonal diversity was possibly underestimated. Repertoires were sampled only after the peak T cell response.

The germline gives CDR1 MNHEY, CDR2 SMNVEV (reference sequence). The CDR3 extends over 16 amino acids. J lost 9 bases, V lost 5 bases, and 9 bases had no gene match. As regards this clone: What it recognizes is unknown.

The method was immunoSEQ multiplex PCR; TCRdb's version includes in-frame clones alone and lacks a portion of them. The repertoire holds 140,000 to 150,000 clones, with roughly 89% as singletons. This clonotype was obtained from an adult in good health. Sequenced here: peripheral blood, sampled on day 0 of AZD1222 vaccination. The J gene is TRBJ2-1, the V gene TRBV27; TRBD2 matches at 14 bases. CDR3 loop: CASSLGTSGRAGEQFF. The CDR3 DNA follows: TGTGCCAGCAGTCTCGGGACTAGCGGGAGAGCGGGTGAGCAGTTCTTC.